These 25 T cell receptor beta chains were sequenced from one sample in a study of blood T cell repertoires in COVID-19. The repertoire was sequenced with immunoSEQ multiplex PCR; TCRdb's copy has only in-frame clones and lacks some. Of 300,000 to 500,000 clones in the sample, roughly 88% are singletons; the top ten hold roughly 1.9%. What was sequenced was PBMCs or T cells enriched from blood (not recorded which). Every receptor here comes from a woman aged 40 to 50 with acute COVID-19.

This clone has just one count. The J gene is TRBJ2-2, the V gene TRBV5-4, with a tentative D call TRBD2 (5 bases). The CDR3 loop spans 15 amino acids. The V end lost 4 bases, the J end lost 0 bases, and 10 bases lay between the germline ends. Germline V gives CDR1 SGHNT, CDR2 YYREEE (reference sequence). The CDR3 spells CASSGSGTNTGELFF. The CDR3 coding sequence is TGTGCCAGCAGCGGGTCGGGAACGAACACCGGGGAGCTGTTTTTT.

V is TRBV24-1 and J is TRBJ1-5; 8 positions agree with TRBD1. The CDR3 contains 13 residues. V gave up 3 bases and J gave up 7 bases; unmatched junction bases: 1. Germline V gene sequence: CDR1 KGHDR, CDR2 SFDVKD. CDR3 in DNA: TGTGCCACCAGTGATAGGACAGGGCAGCCCCAGCATTTT. Residues: CATSDRTGQPQHF.

The V gene is TRBV5-8, the J gene TRBJ2-5; a weak D match, TRBD2 (7 bases). Trimming cost V 4 bases and J 5 bases, with 18 bases left between them. The CDR3 runs to 15 residues. The germline gives CDR1 SGHTS, CDR2 YDEGEE. CDR3 bases: TGTGCCAGCAGCCTCGGTGGGGGGGCAGGGGAGACCCAGTACTTC. This translates into CASSLGGGAGETQYF.

This rearrangement joins TRBV15 to TRBJ1-4; weak D call: TRBD1 (6 bases). Per germline, CDR1 LNHNV and CDR2 YYDKDF (reference sequence). Trimming removed 4 bases at V and 7 bases at J, with 13 bases between. The CDR3 contains 14 residues. The CDR3 region has the DNA TGTGCCACCAGCAAGGGGGGGAGTCGTGAAAAACTGTTTTTT. This encodes CATSKGGSREKLFF.

The chain joins TRBV24-1 to TRBJ1-2; TRBD1 agrees at 7 bases. This CDR3 comprises 15 residues. The germline gives CDR1 KGHDR, CDR2 SFDVKD. With V trimmed by 2 bases and J by 5 bases, 7 bases remained unmatched. The CDR3 spells CATSDSSRQGYGYTF. In DNA, the CDR3 is TGTGCCACCAGTGATTCATCTAGACAGGGTTATGGCTACACCTTC.

The V and J genes are TRBV18 and TRBJ1-1; weak D call: TRBD1 (5 bases). The CDR3 is 14 amino acids. Germline-derived CDR1 and CDR2 are KGHSH and LQKENI. Trimming left V 5 bases short and J 0 bases short, with 10 bases between. The CDR3 DNA is TGTGCCAGCTCAAGATTGGACATGAACACTGAAGCTTTCTTT. It is translated as CASSRLDMNTEAFF.

This CDR3 reads CASSESVPTYEQYF. CDR3 coding DNA: TGCGCCAGCAGTGAGTCGGTACCTACCTACGAGCAGTACTTC. The chain combines TRBV10-2 with TRBJ2-7; no reliable D call. Trimming removed 0 bases at V and 2 bases at J, with 8 bases between. The CDR3 runs to 14 residues. The germline V gene encodes CDR1 WSHSY and CDR2 SAAADI.

This clone has more than one count but fewer than ten. The chain is built from TRBV10-1 and TRBJ2-3; 7 bases fit TRBD1. Trimming cost V 3 bases and J 6 bases; bases outside gene matches: 9. This CDR3 has 15 residues. Germline CDR1 reads WNHNN; CDR2 reads SYGVQD (reference sequence). CDR3 nucleotide sequence: TGCGCCAGCAGTGAACCCGAGACAGGGTGGGATACGCAGTATTTT. Amino acid sequence: CASSEPETGWDTQYF.

In this sample, this clone turned up once. The V call is TRBV24-1, the J call TRBJ2-3; 7 nucleotides agree with TRBD1. CDR3 size: 16 residues. The germline V gene encodes CDR1 KGHDR and CDR2 SFDVKD. J gave up 2 bases and V 0 bases, and 4 bases lay outside the gene matches. In DNA form, the CDR3 reads TGTGCCACCAGTGATTTGCCAGGGACAGACACAGATACGCAGTATTTT. Translated, it gives CATSDLPGTDTDTQYF.

V gene TRBV5-4 combines with J gene TRBJ1-6; weak D call: TRBD1 (5 bases). The CDR3 sequence is 15 residues long. CDR1 is SGHNT, CDR2 YYREEE, per germline (reference sequence). Trimming removed 0 bases at V and 10 bases at J, with 14 bases between. This CDR3 is CASSLDPLSGSPLHF. CDR3 sequence (DNA): TGTGCCAGCAGCTTGGATCCGTTATCAGGGTCACCCCTCCACTTT.

This clone has a single count. The genes are TRBV5-4 and TRBJ2-7, with D maybe TRBD2 (7 bases). The CDR3 is made up of 13 amino acids. Germline V gene lookup returns CDR1 SGHNT and CDR2 YYREEE (reference sequence). V shed 1 base and J shed 5 bases, with 10 bases lying between them. As DNA, the CDR3 is TGTGCCAGCAGCTTGCGGGGGGCCGACGAGCAGTACTTC. Translated, it gives CASSLRGADEQYF.

The chain carries TRBV4-1 and TRBJ1-3; unclear D gene. The CDR3 is made up of 15 amino acids. Trimming pared 1 base from V and 2 bases from J, leaving 9 bases between. Germline CDR1 reads MGHRA; CDR2 reads YSYEKL. The CDR3 region is CASSQARRAGNTIYF. DNA of the CDR3: TGCGCCAGCAGCCAAGCCCGCCGCGCTGGAAACACCATATATTTT.

Here the CDR3 reads CASRSPTSGQETQYF. The DNA for the CDR3 is TGTGCCAGCAGGTCCCCGACTAGCGGGCAAGAGACCCAGTACTTC. J is TRBJ2-5 and V is TRBV7-2, with 10 bases aligning to TRBD2. The junction had 6 bases not matched to a gene; V was cut back by 6 bases and J by 2 bases. Germline lookup yields CDR1 SGHTA and CDR2 FQGNSA. This CDR3 contains 15 residues.

This clone was seen more than once but under ten times. The chain is built from TRBV7-8 and TRBJ1-4, with 7 bases lining up with TRBD1. Germline trimming cut 5 bases from V and 4 bases from J; bases unmatched to any gene: 4. CDR1 SGHVS and CDR2 FQNEAQ come from the germline V gene. The CDR3 length is 14 residues. This CDR3 is CASSPDRVNEKLFF. In DNA form, the CDR3 reads TGTGCCAGCAGCCCCGACAGGGTTAATGAAAAACTGTTTTTT.

The chain joins TRBV18 to TRBJ2-3, with D tentatively TRBD2 (5 bases). With 10 bases removed from V and 0 bases from J, the gap between germline ends came to 14 bases. The germline V gene has CDR1 KGHSH and CDR2 LQKENI. The CDR3 covers 14 residues. CDR3 loop: CATTSSGSTDTQYF. The CDR3 bases are TGTGCCACCACGTCGTCGGGGAGCACAGATACGCAGTATTTT.

The rearrangement uses TRBV12-5 and TRBJ2-1, with D possibly TRBD2 on 6 matching bases. The CDR3 sequence is 22 residues long. Germline values: CDR1 LGHNT, CDR2 FRNRAP. V dropped 0 bases and J dropped 0 bases, with 27 bases sitting between them. This chain's CDR3 is CASGLVRSGDSPPVNSYNEQFF. For the CDR3, the DNA is TGTGCTAGTGGTTTGGTACGGTCCGGGGACTCCCCACCAGTAAACTCCTACAATGAGCAGTTCTTC. Using reference TRBV12-5 and TRBJ2-1 for the parts outside the CDR3, the full variable domain is DARVTQTPRHKVTEMGQEVTMRCQPILGHNTVFWYRQTMMQGLELLAYFRNRAPLDDSGMPKDRFSAEMPDATLATLKIQPSEPRDSAVYFCASGLVRSGDSPPVNSYNEQFFGPGTRLTVL.

This clone was observed a single time. The chain is built from TRBV12-3 or TRBV12-4 and TRBJ2-3, with D possibly being TRBD2 (6 bases). V was clipped by 7 bases and J by 7 bases, with 15 bases between them. The length of the CDR3 is 13 residues. As DNA, the CDR3 is TGTGCCAGCACGGGACTCTCTAGAAATACGCAGTATTTT. This encodes CASTGLSRNTQYF.

This CDR3 is CASSSGPGQGIGEQYF. As DNA, the CDR3 is TGTGCCAGCAGCTCAGGCCCGGGACAGGGGATAGGCGAGCAGTACTTC. The genes are TRBV7-6 and TRBJ2-7; 10 nucleotides agree with TRBD1. This CDR3 spans 16 amino acids. V trimming: 4 bases; J trimming: 6 bases; junction bases outside the gene matches: 12. Germline lookup yields CDR1 SGHVS and CDR2 FNYEAQ. The variable domain in full, with the rest retrieved from reference TRBV7-6 and TRBJ2-7, is GAGVSQSPRYKVTKRGQDVALRCDPISGHVSLYWYRQALGQGPEFLTYFNYEAQQDKSGLPNDRFSAERPEGSISTLTIQRTEQRDSAMYRCASSSGPGQGIGEQYFGPGTRLTVT.

The J gene is TRBJ1-5, the V gene TRBV10-3, with D possibly matching TRBD1 (6 bases). The CDR3 loop spans 13 amino acids. CDR1 is ENHRY, CDR2 SYGVKD, per germline. Trimming left V 6 bases short and J 4 bases short, with 10 bases between. CDR3 in DNA: TGTGCCATCAGCATAGGGGGAAATCAGCCCCAGCATTTT. Its protein is CAISIGGNQPQHF.

This chain joins TRBV11-2 and TRBJ2-7; 8 bases are a match to TRBD1. The CDR3 loop spans 16 amino acids. CDR1 SGHAT and CDR2 FQNNGV come from the germline V gene. V lost 4 bases, J lost 3 bases, and 11 bases stayed unmatched. The CDR3 DNA is TGTGCCAGCAGCTCAGTCCGGGACAGGCCCTACTACGAGCAGTACTTC. Protein: CASSSVRDRPYYEQYF. Full variable domain (missing parts from reference TRBV11-2 and TRBJ2-7): EAGVAQSPRYKIIEKRQSVAFWCNPISGHATLYWYQQILGQGPKLLIQFQNNGVVDDSQLPKDRFSAERLKGVDSTLKIQPAKLEDSAVYLCASSSVRDRPYYEQYFGPGTRLTVT.

V is TRBV2 and J is TRBJ2-2; 9 bases align to TRBD2. Germline CDR1 reads SNHLY; CDR2 reads FYNNEI. The CDR3 covers 16 residues. Losses at the gene ends were 6 bases for V and 2 bases for J; bases not matched to a gene: 7. DNA of the CDR3: TGTGCCAGCAGACGCTTAGCGGGGGTTAACACCGGGGAGCTGTTTTTT. Translating it yields CASRRLAGVNTGELFF.

The genes are TRBV6-5 and TRBJ2-3, with TRBD2 matching 9 bases. V was clipped by 8 bases and J by 4 bases; unmatched bases: 7. From germline, CDR1 is MNHEY and CDR2 SVGAGI. The CDR3 extends over 14 amino acids. CDR3 coding DNA: TGTGCCAGCGGGAGCGGGGGGCTTGCAGATACGCAGTATTTT. Translating gives CASGSGGLADTQYF.

The rearrangement links TRBV5-1 to TRBJ2-4; 11 positions agree with TRBD2. Unmatched junction bases numbered 9, after V lost 1 base and J lost 9 bases. CDR1 and CDR2 (germline): SGHRS, YFSETQ. The CDR3 is 16 residues long. The CDR3 DNA sequence: TGCGCCAGCAGCTTGCTAGCGGGGGGCCGAGGTGGCATTCAGTACTTC. Protein product: CASSLLAGGRGGIQYF.

This chain connects TRBV19 to TRBJ2-1; TRBD2 matches 8 bases. Germline trimming cut 4 bases from V and 1 base from J; bases unmatched to any gene: 3. This CDR3 region has 15 residues. The V gene's germline CDR1 is LNHDA and CDR2 SQIVND (reference sequence). CDR3 nucleotide sequence: TGTGCCAGTAGTACGCGGGGGGCTTCCTACAATGAGCAGTTCTTC. Its translation is CASSTRGASYNEQFF.

This clone showed up just a few times. The gene calls are TRBV20-1 and TRBJ1-2, with TRBD1 as a possible D gene (6 bases). Trimming took off 7 bases at V and 5 bases at J, with 11 bases between the two ends. This CDR3 spans 11 amino acids. Germline CDR1 reads DFQATT; CDR2 reads SNEGSKA (reference sequence). CDR3 amino acids: CSVGTSYGYTF. The CDR3 nucleotides are TGCAGTGTGGGGACATCGTATGGCTACACCTTC.